This TCR beta chain emerged from a study of regulatory and conventional T cells in RAG deficiency. Of note for this clone: Its antigen is still unknown.

The data were produced by immunoSEQ multiplex PCR, yet TCRdb's version contains in-frame clones alone and is incomplete. The table records under 7,500 clones, almost 85% of them present only once. Per the germline V gene, CDR1 is SGHAT and CDR2 is FQNNGV. V lost 2 bases, J lost 1 base, and 15 bases lay in between. The CDR3 spans 17 residues. Study-wide results and caveats: In Omenn syndrome, Treg and Tconv repertoires overlapped >85%.

The same sample was also used in a study of regulatory T cells. As that report states: Primers: 52 TRBV forward and 13 TRBJ reverse. Skewed V and J usage and few unique V-J pairs marked patient repertoires, most in Tregs.

V and J are TRBV11-2 and TRBJ2-1; tentatively, D is TRBD2 (7 bases). The sequenced sample was CD8+ T cells sorted from blood. This receptor was taken from a human donor in good health. CDR3 loop: CASSLIYGRGSYNEQFF. The CDR3, as DNA: TGTGCCAGCAGCTTAATTTATGGGAGGGGGTCCTACAATGAGCAGTTCTTC. The full variable domain, with the rest looked up from reference TRBV11-2 and TRBJ2-1, is EAGVAQSPRYKIIEKRQSVAFWCNPISGHATLYWYQQILGQGPKLLIQFQNNGVVDDSQLPKDRFSAERLKGVDSTLKIQPAKLEDSAVYLCASSLIYGRGSYNEQFFGPGTRLTVL.